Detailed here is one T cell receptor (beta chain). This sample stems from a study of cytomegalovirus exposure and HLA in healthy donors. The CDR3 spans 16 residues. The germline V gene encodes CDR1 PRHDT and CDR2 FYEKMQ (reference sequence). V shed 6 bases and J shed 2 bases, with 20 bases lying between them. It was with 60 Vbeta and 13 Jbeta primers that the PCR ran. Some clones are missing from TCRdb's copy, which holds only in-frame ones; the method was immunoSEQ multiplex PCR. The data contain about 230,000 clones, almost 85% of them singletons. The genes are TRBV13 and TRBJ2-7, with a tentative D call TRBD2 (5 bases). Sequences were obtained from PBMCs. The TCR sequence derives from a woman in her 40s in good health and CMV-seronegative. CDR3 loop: CASSLERAQRPYEQYF. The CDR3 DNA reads TGTGCCAGCAGTCTGGAGAGGGCTCAGAGACCCTACGAGCAGTACTTC.